This T cell receptor beta chain was captured by sequencing in a study of cytomegalovirus exposure and HLA in healthy donors (dated by TCRdb to 2016 to 2017). At the level of the whole study: According to an earlier analysis of a few hundred of the donors, some 180 million T cells yielded roughly 100 million unique TCR beta sequences and 250 to 350 Gb of sequence data. An earlier analysis of some 500 of the donors applied high-throughput TCR beta sequencing to assess whether each TCR beta V gene segment acted as functional or pseudogenic. Donor age, sex, ethnicity and CMV serostatus were compiled together with the repertoire data. Around 300 gigabases of sequencing data and tens of millions of unique TCR sequences were included in an early release covering 550 to 800 HLA-typed donors. Rather than drawing on any new phenotypic data, the later analysis identified candidate immune exposures from TCR beta sequences and the way those sequences occurred across donors. High-throughput TCR immunosequencing, statistical association of individual TCRs with disease status, and machine learning were combined to predict cytomegalovirus infection status. The study aimed to test whether cataloging public T cell receptors could reveal signatures of past pathogen exposure. Genome-wide SNP genotypes for about 65% of the 666 donors were used in a later genetic analysis, which treated that subset as a discovery cohort. Four or five DR-DQ haplotypes were handled as single units for association and clustering because linkage in the cohort was strong. The study used immunosequencing to profile the T cell repertoires of 666 subjects and linked those repertoires to cytomegalovirus serostatus. Among 398 genotyped donors of the cohort, an average of around 240,000 unique TCR beta nucleotide sequences was sequenced per donor, of which 15% to 20% were non-productive. Among the 398 genotyped donors, approximately 77% belonged to the genetic ancestry cluster associated with self-reported Caucasian donors. To study patterns of TCR occurrence, a later analysis re-analyzed previously published TCR beta repertoires from 600 to 750 donors and added high-resolution HLA genotyping. All discovery cohort repertoires had been generated using a single sequencing platform. Besides the first cohort of more than 650 subjects, a separate validation cohort made up of 120 different subjects was used. The number of typed donors differed by locus: about 620-640 for A, B, C, DRB1 and DQB1; approximately 540 for DQA1; roughly 600 for DPA1; and roughly 450 for DPB1. Both class I and class II loci were covered by HLA typing, at four-digit resolution.

The CDR3 starts with the cysteine, ends with the phenylalanine, and has 15 residues. Only the CDR3 DNA is retained, 45 bases long and in frame from the first base. Looking up the germline V gene yields CDR1 MRHNA and CDR2 SNTAGT. The V and J ends are trimmed by 4 bases and 3 bases, leaving 15 bases between them. Study-wide findings and limitations: Presence/absence analyses assumed roughly uniform sequencing depth across donors, an assumption that may not hold. The 87-base-pair reads could not distinguish some IMGT-functional V segments, including TRBV6-2 and TRBV6-3, so those segments were excluded. Correlated functional status among segregating V segments might reflect linkage disequilibrium, but an unknown experimental factor could not be ruled out. Because some donors lacked HLA typing at each locus, the association tests relied only on the typed subset. In vitro tests confirmed that a few of the cytomegalovirus-associated TCR beta chains recognize cytomegalovirus antigens. In a later analysis, TCR association rates were found to vary across HLA loci, with the most associated TCRs seen for DRB1 alleles and the fewest for HLA-C alleles. Across donors, most TCR sequences were observed very rarely, whereas some public TCRs were present in many individuals. A further reported finding was that TCR beta sequences accurately predicted the HLA-A and HLA-B alleles for most subjects in the first cohort. This cohort had only TCR beta chains sequenced, and the lack of alpha or paired-chain data limited which features could be detected. A later analysis reported that several top co-occurrence clusters appeared linked to parvovirus B19, influenza, CMV and Epstein-Barr virus. The only immune exposure information available for the cohort was CMV serostatus. A later genetic analysis reported fewer N-insertions in productive TCRs among donors in an Asian-associated ancestry cluster than the roughly 700-donor mean. In a later analysis, HLA-associated TCR beta chains showed more clonal expansion and lower generation probabilities than non-associated chains that were equally common. V-gene and J-gene trimming of TCR beta chains was associated with a missense DCLRE1C variant in a later genetic analysis, and the association was replicated in an independent cohort. The study gave a list of under 200 TCR beta chains associated with cytomegalovirus. The classifier was reported to diagnose cytomegalovirus status with high specificity and sensitivity in both the original and validation cohorts. A later analysis found that most CMV-associated TCR beta chains appeared HLA-restricted, with HLA associations seemingly driven largely by CMV exposure. Because counts were too low, under 20 rarely observed V segments, including chromosome 9 orphons, were left out of the earlier analysis of over 550 of the donors. At a false discovery rate of 0.05, a later analysis linked roughly 17,000 TCR beta sequences to specific HLA alleles. An earlier analysis of some 590 of the donors showed that most TCR beta V segments appeared in productive rearrangements either about 87% or about 30% of the time, which broadly matched IMGT annotations. A cluster of highly shared sequence variants was judged likely to be a technical artifact of the sequencing pipeline. Strong co-occurrence of HLA alleles, especially DR and DQ, made assigning TCR associations to individual alleles difficult. The authors suggested that the approach could potentially be generalized to other disease states and immunological phenotypes.

On this clone: The specificity of this receptor is unknown.

The cohort comprised 670 or so healthy bone marrow donors. All cohort members were sampled while nominally healthy, although unrecorded immune exposures were likely present. The donor tested CMV seronegative and was one of the 352 seronegative cohort members. A peripheral blood sample was provided by each donor, and peripheral blood mononuclear cells were used for TCR beta sequencing. Genomic DNA was extracted from the blood cell samples with the Qiagen DNeasy Blood Extraction Kit. Library preparation was by the immunoSEQ multiplex PCR assay. For the multiplex PCR, a mixture combining 60 forward primers for TCR Vbeta segments and 13 reverse primers for TCR Jbeta segments was used. The CDR3 region of rearranged TCR beta genes was amplified from genomic DNA with a multiplex PCR assay. The Illumina HiSeq System was used to sequence the amplified TCR beta libraries as 87-base-pair reads. Concerning the study's data processing: A later analysis counted about 80 million unique TCR beta chains across the 700 or so repertoires, and 10 million to 12 million of these chains were shared by at least two donors. To remove PCR and sequencing errors, raw reads were error-corrected and collapsed into unique sequences using a nearest-neighbor algorithm that merged closely related sequences. CDR3 sequences were aligned to IMGT reference sequences to assign V, D and J gene segments. For a sequence to be retained, a match of at least six nucleotides to both a V gene segment and a J gene segment was required. A rearrangement counted as productive if the CDR3 had no stop codons and remained in frame with V and J, and every other rearrangement counted as non-productive. CDR3 was defined by IMGT convention, running from the second conserved V-encoded cysteine to the conserved J-encoded phenylalanine. The earlier analysis of about 570 of the donors excluded any sequence lacking an unambiguous match to a single V gene segment. In an earlier analysis of approximately 610 of the donors, V segments were called functional above 56.7% productive rearrangements and were called segregating when the between-donor standard deviation exceeded 5%. A statistical classification framework was developed to diagnose cytomegalovirus status using the catalog of TCR beta chain sequences. V and J gene assignment, in a later analysis, came from comparing TCR nucleotide sequences with IMGT/GENE-DB human TR gene sequences. The TCRdist pipeline was used in a later analysis to assign CDR3 sequences and most-parsimonious VDJ recombination scenarios. In a later analysis, every TCR beta chain was defined by the combination of its CDR3 amino acid sequence and its V-gene family, and reads without a unique V-gene family were dropped. A later analysis removed 592 highly shared, low-generation-probability nucleotide sequences to deal with suspected cross-contamination and a sequencing artifact. For each public chain, a later analysis derived a clonal expansion index from normalized ranks of inferred template counts within each repertoire. In a later analysis, generation probabilities were computed using a VDJ recombination model fitted to out-of-frame rearrangements, and the results were checked against IGoR. Hypergeometric tests were used in a later analysis to score TCR-TCR, TCR-HLA and TCR-CMV co-occurrence, with a repertoire-size bias correction applied to the TCR pairs. In a later analysis, false discovery rates were estimated by permuting HLA or CMV assignments 20 times. In a later analysis, co-occurring TCRs were grouped using DBSCAN, with TCRdist sequence similarity added in when clustering inside HLA-allele-positive subsets. Co-occurrence clustering excluded repertoires with fewer than 30,000 or more than 120,000 public chains, plus five with anomalous nucleotide sharing. What TCRdb holds here is the immuneACCESS table cut down to in-frame rearrangements. Part of the clones is not present; checked against another copy, under half of the missing clones reflect an unresolved V gene, and the others are unexplained. From that table come the V and J calls and clone size; the DNA was used to work out D and trimming. The sample's own table lists about 42,000 clones. 1% to 1.5% of the sample belongs to the ten largest clones.

Rearrangement joined TRBV6-4 to TRBJ1-1; TRBD1 might be the D gene, on 5 matching bases. The TCR comes from a young man in good health and CMV-seronegative. The material sequenced was PBMCs. In nucleotides, the sequence is TGTGCCAGCAGTGTTTCCGGGGGAATCGACACTGAAGCTTTCTTT. Translated, it reads CASSVSGGIDTEAFF.